The T cell receptor (beta chain) described here comes from a study of blood T cell repertoires in COVID-19. Overall study: COVID-19 samples collected from the United States, Italy and Spain covered acute and convalescent phases. The analysed material was cDNA or gDNA that came from T cells, B-cell-depleted T cells, or PBMCs.

Germline lookup yields CDR1 SNHLY and CDR2 FYNNEI. CDR3 length: 11 amino acids. The V end was cut by 10 bases, the J end by 0 bases, with 7 bases between. Authors' processing steps: Counts of nucleated cells, estimated from reference gene primer amplification, were obtained. Only in-frame clones appear in the TCRdb table, and some are missing; sequencing was by immunoSEQ multiplex PCR. That table supplies the V and J calls and clone size; D and trimming were determined from the DNA. The repertoire holds 130,000 or so clones, with about 79% as singletons. The gene calls are TRBV2 and TRBJ2-7; D gene uncertain. The sequence was obtained from a woman older than 75 with acute or convalescent COVID-19. The sequencing sample was made of peripheral blood. CDR3 loop: CATTPSYEQYF. The CDR3 coding sequence is TGTGCCACCACTCCCTCCTACGAGCAGTACTTC.